The clone carrying this TCR beta chain was seen once. Antigen unknown. This sample was included in a study of OX40 agonist ivuxolimab in advanced cancers. At the level of the study: The mean age was roughly 60 years, ranging from 23 to 79, with roughly four fifths of participants male. In three patients, partial responses were observed, one with hepatocellular carcinoma and two with cutaneous melanoma. Study-level findings and limits: Averaged across samples, CD8+ T cells carried more expanded clones than CD4+ did.

This CDR3 region has 17 residues. Sequencing was performed with immunoSEQ multiplex PCR; in TCRdb, only in-frame clones are kept and a portion is missing. The data contain about 53,000 clones, 84% of them singletons. This sequence joins TRBV12-2 and TRBJ2-2. TRBV12-2 is a known pseudogene. This receptor was obtained from an adult with an advanced solid tumor such as melanoma, head and neck, liver or kidney cancer. This material consisted of CD4+ or CD8+ T cells sorted from blood, taken in a trial of the OX40 agonist ivuxolimab. The CDR3 protein is CASRFPGRAPRTGELFF. The CDR3 DNA reads as TGTGCAAGTCGCTTTCCGGGGCGGGCCCCGAGGACCGGGGAGCTGTTTTTT.